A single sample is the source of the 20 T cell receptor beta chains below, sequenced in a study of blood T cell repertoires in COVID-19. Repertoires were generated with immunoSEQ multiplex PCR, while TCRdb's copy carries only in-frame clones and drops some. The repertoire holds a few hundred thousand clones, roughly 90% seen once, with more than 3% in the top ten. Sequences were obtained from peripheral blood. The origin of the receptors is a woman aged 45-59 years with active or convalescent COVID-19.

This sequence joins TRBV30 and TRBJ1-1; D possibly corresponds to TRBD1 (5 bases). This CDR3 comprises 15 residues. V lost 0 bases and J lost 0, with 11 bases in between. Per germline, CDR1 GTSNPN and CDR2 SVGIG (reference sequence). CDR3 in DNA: TGTGCCTGGAGTGTATTCCCAGGGATGAACACTGAAGCTTTCTTT. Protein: CAWSVFPGMNTEAFF. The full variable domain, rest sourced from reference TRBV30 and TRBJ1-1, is SQTIHQWPATLVQPVGSPLSLECTVEGTSNPNLYWYRQAAGRGLQLLFYSVGIGQISSEVPQNLSASRPQDRQFILSSKKLLLSDSGFYLCAWSVFPGMNTEAFFGQGTRLTVV.

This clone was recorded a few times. In nucleotides, the CDR3 is TGTGCCAGCAGCGGGAGACAGGGCGGCGAGCAGTACTTC. The encoded protein is CASSGRQGGEQYF. J is TRBJ2-7 and V is TRBV9; 7 bases line up with TRBD1. Germline loops: CDR1 SGDLS, CDR2 YYNGEE. CDR3 length: 13 residues. V lost 3 bases to trimming and J lost 6 bases; unmatched junction nucleotides: 6.

CDR3 in amino acids: CASSLVVGSDYSEQYF. The CDR3 DNA reads as TGTGCCAGCAGCTTAGTTGTCGGCAGTGACTATTCGGAGCAGTACTTC. V gene TRBV7-2 combines with J gene TRBJ2-7, with D perhaps matching TRBD2 (5 bases). The CDR3 extends over 16 amino acids. Trimming left V 1 base short and J 7 bases short, with 20 bases between. The germline gives CDR1 SGHTA, CDR2 FQGNSA. Complete variable domain (other parts from reference TRBV7-2 and TRBJ2-7): GAGVSQSPSNKVTEKGKDVELRCDPISGHTALYWYRQSLGQGLEFLIYFQGNSAPDKSGLPSDRFSAERTGGSVSTLTIQRTQQEDSAVYLCASSLVVGSDYSEQYFGPGTRLTVT.

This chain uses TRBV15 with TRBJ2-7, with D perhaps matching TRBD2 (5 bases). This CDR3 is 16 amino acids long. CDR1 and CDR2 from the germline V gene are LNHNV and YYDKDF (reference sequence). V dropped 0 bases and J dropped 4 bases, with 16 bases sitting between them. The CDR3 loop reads CATSRDRGILLYEQYF. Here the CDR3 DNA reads TGTGCCACCAGCAGAGATCGGGGTATCCTCCTATACGAGCAGTACTTC.

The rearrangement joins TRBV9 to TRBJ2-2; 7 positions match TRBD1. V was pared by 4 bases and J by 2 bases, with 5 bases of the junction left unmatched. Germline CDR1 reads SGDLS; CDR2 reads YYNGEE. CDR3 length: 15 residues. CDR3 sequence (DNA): TGTGCCAGCAGCTTGGGACAGCTAAACACCGGGGAGCTGTTTTTT. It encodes CASSLGQLNTGELFF.

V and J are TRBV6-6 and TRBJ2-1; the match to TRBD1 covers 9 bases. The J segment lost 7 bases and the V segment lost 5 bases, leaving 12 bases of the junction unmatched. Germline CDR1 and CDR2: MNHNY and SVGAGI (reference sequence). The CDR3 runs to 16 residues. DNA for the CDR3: TGTGCCAGCAGTCTGGGGGGACAGGGTTTTTGGAATGAGCAGTTCTTC. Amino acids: CASSLGGQGFWNEQFF.

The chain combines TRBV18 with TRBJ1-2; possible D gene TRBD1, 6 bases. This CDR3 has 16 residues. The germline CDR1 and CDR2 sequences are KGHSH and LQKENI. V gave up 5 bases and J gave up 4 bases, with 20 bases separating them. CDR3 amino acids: CASSSNPNQGFYGYTF. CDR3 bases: TGTGCCAGCTCATCAAATCCAAATCAGGGGTTCTATGGCTACACCTTC.

CDR3 in DNA: TGTGCCAGCAGTTACCCCACAGGGGTCAAAGACACTGAAGCTTTCTTT. Translating it yields CASSYPTGVKDTEAFF. This sequence joins TRBV6-5 and TRBJ1-1; 7 bases match TRBD1. The germline V gene has CDR1 MNHEY and CDR2 SVGAGI. V was clipped by 2 bases and J by 3 bases; unmatched bases: 9. The CDR3 loop spans 16 amino acids.

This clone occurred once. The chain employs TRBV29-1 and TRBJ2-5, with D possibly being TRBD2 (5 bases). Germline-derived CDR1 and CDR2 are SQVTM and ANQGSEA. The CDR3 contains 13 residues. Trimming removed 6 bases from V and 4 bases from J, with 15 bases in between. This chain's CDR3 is CSVGSGPIETQYF. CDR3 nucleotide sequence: TGCAGCGTGGGGAGCGGACCCATAGAGACCCAGTACTTC.

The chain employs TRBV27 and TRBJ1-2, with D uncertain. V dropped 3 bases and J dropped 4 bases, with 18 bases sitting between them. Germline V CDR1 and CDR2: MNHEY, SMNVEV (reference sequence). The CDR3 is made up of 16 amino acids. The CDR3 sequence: CASSLAGPPSPYGYTF. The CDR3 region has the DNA TGTGCCAGCAGTTTGGCAGGTCCTCCATCCCCCTATGGCTACACCTTC.

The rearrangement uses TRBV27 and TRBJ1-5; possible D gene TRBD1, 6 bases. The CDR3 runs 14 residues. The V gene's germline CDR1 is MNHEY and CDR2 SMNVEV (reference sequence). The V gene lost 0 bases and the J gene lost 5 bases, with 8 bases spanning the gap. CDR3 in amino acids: CASSLSGTYQPQHF. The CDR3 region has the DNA TGTGCCAGCAGTTTATCGGGGACATATCAGCCCCAGCATTTT.

The CDR3 spells CASKFDRATGNTIYF. The DNA of the CDR3 is TGTGCCAGCAAGTTCGACAGGGCGACTGGAAACACCATATATTTT. V gene TRBV6-5 combines with J gene TRBJ1-3; 7 nucleotides align to TRBD1. The CDR3 sequence is 15 residues long. The germline V gene encodes CDR1 MNHEY and CDR2 SVGAGI. V trimming: 7 bases; J trimming: 2 bases; junction bases outside the gene matches: 8.

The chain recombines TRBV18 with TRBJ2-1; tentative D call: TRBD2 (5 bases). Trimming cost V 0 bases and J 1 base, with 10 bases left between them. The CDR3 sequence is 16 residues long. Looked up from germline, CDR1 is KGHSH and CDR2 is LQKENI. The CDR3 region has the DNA TGTGCCAGCTCACCACCAGTGGGAGTATCCTACAATGAGCAGTTCTTC. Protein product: CASSPPVGVSYNEQFF.

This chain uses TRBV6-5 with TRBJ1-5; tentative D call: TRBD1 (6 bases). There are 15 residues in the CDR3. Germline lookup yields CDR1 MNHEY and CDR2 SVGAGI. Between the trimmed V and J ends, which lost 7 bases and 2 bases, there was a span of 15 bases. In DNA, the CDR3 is TGTGCCAGCAACCTACAGGGACGGGGCAATCAGCCCCAGCATTTT. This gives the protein CASNLQGRGNQPQHF.

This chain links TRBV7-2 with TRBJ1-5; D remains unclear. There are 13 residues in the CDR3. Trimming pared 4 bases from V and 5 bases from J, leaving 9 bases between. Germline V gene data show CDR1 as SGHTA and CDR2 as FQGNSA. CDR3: CASSSSPHQPQHF. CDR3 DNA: TGTGCCAGCAGCTCGTCCCCCCATCAGCCCCAGCATTTT.

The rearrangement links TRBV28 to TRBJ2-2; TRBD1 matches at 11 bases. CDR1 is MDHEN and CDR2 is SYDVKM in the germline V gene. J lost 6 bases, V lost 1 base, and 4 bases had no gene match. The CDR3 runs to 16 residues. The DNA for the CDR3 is TGTGCCAGCAGTTTATTGGACAGGGGGCATGCCGGGGAGCTGTTTTTT. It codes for CASSLLDRGHAGELFF.

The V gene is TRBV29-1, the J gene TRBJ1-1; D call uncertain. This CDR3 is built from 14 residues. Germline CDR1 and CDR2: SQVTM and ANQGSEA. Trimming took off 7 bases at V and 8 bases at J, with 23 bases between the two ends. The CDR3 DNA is TGCAGCGGGCGAGATGAGGGAAACTGGGGAGAAGCTTTCTTT. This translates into CSGRDEGNWGEAFF.

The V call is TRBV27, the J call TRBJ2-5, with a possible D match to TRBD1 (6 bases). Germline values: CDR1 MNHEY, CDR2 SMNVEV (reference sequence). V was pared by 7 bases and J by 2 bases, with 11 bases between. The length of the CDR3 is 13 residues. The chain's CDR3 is CASTGAGQETQYF. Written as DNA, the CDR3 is TGTGCCAGCACAGGGGCAGGTCAAGAGACCCAGTACTTC.

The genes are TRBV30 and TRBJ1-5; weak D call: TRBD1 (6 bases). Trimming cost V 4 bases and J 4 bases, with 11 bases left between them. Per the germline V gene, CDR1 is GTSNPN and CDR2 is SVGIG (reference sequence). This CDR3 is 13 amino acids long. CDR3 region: CAWTDRLNQPQHF. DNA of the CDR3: TGTGCCTGGACGGACAGACTGAATCAGCCCCAGCATTTT.

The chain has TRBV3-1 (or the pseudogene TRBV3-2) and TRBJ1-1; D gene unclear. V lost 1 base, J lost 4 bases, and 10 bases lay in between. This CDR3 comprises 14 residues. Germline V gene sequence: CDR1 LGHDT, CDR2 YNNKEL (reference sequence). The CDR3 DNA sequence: TGTGCCAGCAGCCAAGGGACGGGAGGCACTGAAGCTTTCTTT. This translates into CASSQGTGGTEAFF.